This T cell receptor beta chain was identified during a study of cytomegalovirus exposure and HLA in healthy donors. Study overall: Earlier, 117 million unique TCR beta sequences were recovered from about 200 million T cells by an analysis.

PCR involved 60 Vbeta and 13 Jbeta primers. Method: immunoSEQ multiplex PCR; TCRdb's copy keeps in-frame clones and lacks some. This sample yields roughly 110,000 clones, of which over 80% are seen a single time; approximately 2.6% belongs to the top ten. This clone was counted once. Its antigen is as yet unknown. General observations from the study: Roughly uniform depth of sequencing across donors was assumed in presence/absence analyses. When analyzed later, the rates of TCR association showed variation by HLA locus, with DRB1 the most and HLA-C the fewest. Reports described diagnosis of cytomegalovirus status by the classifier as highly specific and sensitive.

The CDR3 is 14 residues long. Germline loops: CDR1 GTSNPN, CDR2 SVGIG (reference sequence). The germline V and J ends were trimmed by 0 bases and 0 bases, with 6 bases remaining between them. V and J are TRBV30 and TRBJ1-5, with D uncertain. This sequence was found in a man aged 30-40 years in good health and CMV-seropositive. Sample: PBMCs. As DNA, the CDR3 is TGTGCCTGGAGTGTACAAGATAGCAATCAGCCCCAGCATTTT. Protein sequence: CAWSVQDSNQPQHF.